The sample holds a few counts of the clone carrying this T cell receptor (beta chain). The data originate from a study of blood T cell repertoires in COVID-19. With V trimmed by 3 bases and J by 3 bases, 3 bases remained unmatched. The CDR3 spans 15 residues. Germline assignment: CDR1 SGDLS and CDR2 YYNGEE. Libraries were prepared by immunoSEQ multiplex PCR; TCRdb keeps only in-frame clonotypes and omits some of them. The table has over 350,000 clones, nearly 90% seen once. This chain connects TRBV9 to TRBJ1-3; 10 positions match TRBD1. The sample taken for sequencing was PBMCs or T cells enriched from blood (not recorded which). This clonotype was sampled from a woman under 30 with acute COVID-19. This CDR3 reads CASSGDRGHGNTIYF. CDR3 DNA: TGTGCCAGCAGCGGCGACAGGGGGCATGGAAACACCATATATTTT.